This T cell receptor beta chain was recovered during a study of CD8+CD57+ T cells in acquired aplastic anemia (dated by TCRdb to 2017 to 2018). Describing the broader study: DNA extracted from sorted CD4+ and CD8+ cells had a mean of about 3.3 ug, with a range of 0.2 to 27.4 ug. CD8+CD57+ expansion was defined as frequency above the mean frequency observed in healthy subjects.

Cut back by 6 bases and 1 base, the V and J ends lie 12 bases apart. Including cysteine and phenylalanine, the CDR3 has 14 amino acids. Of the read, only the CDR3 DNA is kept; its 42 bases are in frame from base 1. Sequences MNHNS (CDR1) and SASEGT (CDR2) are obtained from the germline V gene. Overall study results and their limits: CD8+ Simpson's diversity did not differ significantly between patients and healthy controls (P=0.060). Roughly 30 CD8+ CDR3 sequences were shared between patients and controls but appeared highly expressed in patients and within their immunodominant clones.

In this sample, this clonotype turned up many times. Which antigen it targets is not known. Base-call qualities are not available, and no considerably larger clone is one nucleotide away. The patients picked for sequencing were ones in whom flow cytometry had shown an expansion of CD8+CD57+ cells. Severe acquired aplastic anemia was diagnosed in all patients according to International Study of Aplastic Anemia and Agranulocytosis and Camitta criteria. Patients had received no therapy at the time of blood sampling. In the study, sorted CD4+ and CD8+ blood T cells from patients with severe aplastic anemia and from healthy subjects underwent deep sequencing of TCR repertoires. Patients were enrolled in the USA under clinicaltrials.gov protocols 00001620, 01623167, 00001397, 00071045, 00081523 and 00961064. Ficoll-Paque density gradient centrifugation was used to isolate peripheral blood mononuclear cells. Before DNA extraction, CD4+ and CD8+ T cells were sorted by FACS or by magnetic beads.

Genomic DNA served as template for TCR beta VDJ combination and CDR3 sequence profiling. TCR repertoire sequencing was run on an Illumina HiSeq 2000. The study's processing was this. Repertoires were assessed using TRBV/TRBJ rearrangement plots, CDR3 size and DJ length profiles, and Simpson's diversity index. Whichever DNA sequence was most abundant in the deep sequencing data was defined as the immunodominant clone. CDR3 amino acid sequences were screened for sharing across subjects and were compared with published repertoires and the VDJdb database. The public reads were reanalyzed by TCRdb: fastp trimming at Q25, MiXCR alignment, in-frame beta chains only. Entries that share a CDR3 protein sequence are merged under the most common genes and DNA. TCRdb's processing, not the study's, gives the V and J calls here. In all, the sample holds under 200,000 distinct CDR3 sequences, and roughly half of those were seen once. In total, the top ten clones hold around a tenth of the sample.

The sequenced sample consisted of sorted CD4+, CD8+, or CD8+CD57+ T cells (not recorded which) from PBMCs. The V and J segments used are TRBV6-1 and TRBJ1-1; matching of 5 bases hints at TRBD1 as the D gene. The sequence was collected from a human donor with aplastic anemia. Here is the DNA: TGTGCCAGCAGCCTCCTTGGGGGGAACACTGAAGCTTTCTTT. This translates into CASSLLGGNTEAFF.